A single sample is the source of the 17 T cell receptor beta chains below, sequenced in a study of T-cell memory formation after mild COVID-19. TCRdb called the 5' RACE reads again in MiXCR, with one record for every CDR3 protein. The sample has some 320,000 distinct CDR3 sequences, 15% to 20% seen once. The material sequenced was PBMCs or a T cell subset sorted from them (not recorded which). These receptors were obtained from a man younger than 35 who had mild COVID-19 (a few samples of this study predate the infection). Cell type and time point are not known.

This rearrangement joins TRBV4-1 to TRBJ2-7, with 10 nucleotides matching TRBD1. The junction had 2 bases not matched to a gene; V was cut back by 4 bases and J by 5 bases. The germline V gene encodes CDR1 MGHRA and CDR2 YSYEKL. The CDR3 has 13 residues. In DNA, the CDR3 is TGCGCCAGCAGCCTGACAGGGGGCCACGAGCAGTACGTC. Protein product: CASSLTGGHEQYV.

This clonotype was detected only a few times. The chain joins TRBV28 to TRBJ2-7; D gene unclear. The germline gives CDR1 MDHEN, CDR2 SYDVKM. The length of the CDR3 is 13 residues. The germline V and J ends were trimmed by 8 bases and 3 bases, with 14 bases remaining between them. The CDR3 loop reads CASSSITSYEQYV. The CDR3 DNA reads TGTGCCAGCTCCTCTATCACAAGCTACGAGCAGTACGTC.

The DNA for the CDR3 is TGTGCCAGCAGCCGATGGGACGCAGGGGGCTCCTACAATGAGCAGTTCTTC. This encodes CASSRWDAGGSYNEQFF. The rearrangement joins TRBV7-3 to TRBJ2-1; the match to TRBD1 covers 7 bases. Germline assignment: CDR1 SGHTA and CDR2 FQGTGA. The CDR3 length is 17 residues. V lost 5 bases and J lost 0; bases outside the gene matches: 10.

The chain carries TRBV30 and TRBJ2-5; the D gene is possibly TRBD1 (6 bases). V lost 2 bases, J lost 4 bases, and 11 bases lay in between. Germline-derived CDR1 and CDR2 are GTSNPN and SVGIG (reference sequence). The CDR3 runs to 13 residues. This CDR3 is CAWSTGTVETQYF. The CDR3 coding sequence is TGTGCCTGGAGTACAGGGACGGTAGAGACCCAGTACTTC.

In this sample, this clonotype turned up many times. The chain carries TRBV20-1 and TRBJ1-6, with D maybe TRBD1 (6 bases). This CDR3 region has 14 residues. Germline CDR1 and CDR2: DFQATT and SNEGSKA (reference sequence). The germline V and J ends were trimmed by 3 bases and 9 bases, with 15 bases remaining between them. The CDR3 sequence: CSASPGGGGSPLHF. The CDR3 bases are TGCAGTGCTAGTCCCGGGGGCGGCGGTTCACCCCTCCACTTT.

This rearrangement joins TRBV20-1 to TRBJ1-1; 7 nucleotides line up with TRBD1. The length of the CDR3 is 13 residues. J lost 4 bases, V lost 2 bases, and 4 bases had no gene match. Germline assignment: CDR1 DFQATT and CDR2 SNEGSKA (reference sequence). Here the CDR3 DNA reads TGCAGTGCTAGAACAGGGGAGGGCACTGAAGCTTTCTTT. Translated: CSARTGEGTEAFF.

The table lists this clonotype with a few counts. The J gene is TRBJ2-1, the V gene TRBV4-1, with 8 bases matching TRBD2. Germline V gives CDR1 MGHRA, CDR2 YSYEKL. J was trimmed by 0 bases and V by 5 bases; bases with no gene match: 3. The CDR3 is 15 amino acids. The CDR3 DNA reads as TGCGCCAGCAGCAGTCGGGGGGGCTCCTACAATGAGCAGTTCTTC. Translation: CASSSRGGSYNEQFF.

This clonotype has only a few counts. This chain connects TRBV4-1 to TRBJ2-7, with D perhaps matching TRBD1 (5 bases). Between the trimmed V and J ends, which lost 3 bases and 2 bases, there was a span of 14 bases. From germline, CDR1 is MGHRA and CDR2 YSYEKL. CDR3 length equals 15 residues. The CDR3: CASSQTTESTYEQYF. The CDR3 coding sequence is TGCGCCAGCAGCCAGACGACAGAGAGCACCTACGAGCAGTACTTC.

V gene TRBV7-9 combines with J gene TRBJ1-6, with 9 nucleotides matching TRBD1. J was trimmed by 7 bases and V by 5 bases; bases with no gene match: 6. The length of the CDR3 is 15 residues. The germline V gene encodes CDR1 SEHNR and CDR2 FQNEAQ (reference sequence). CDR3 coding DNA: TGTGCCAGCAGCCGTGGGGACAGGGCGAATTCACCCCTCCACTTT. This gives the protein CASSRGDRANSPLHF.

The chain links TRBV6-5 to TRBJ1-2, with 7 bases lining up with TRBD1. CDR1 is MNHEY, CDR2 SVGAGI, per germline. J gave up 4 bases and V 2 bases, and 10 bases lay outside the gene matches. The CDR3 is 16 residues long. CDR3 sequence (DNA): TGTGCCAGCAGTTACAAAGGACAGGCGAGAGGCTATGGCTACACCTTC. The encoded protein is CASSYKGQARGYGYTF.

This clonotype was detected a few times. The CDR3 reads CSVEKTGTVFHEQYF. The CDR3 nucleotides are TGCAGCGTTGAAAAAACCGGGACGGTCTTCCACGAGCAGTACTTC. The chain carries TRBV29-1 and TRBJ2-7; D possibly uses TRBD1 or TRBD2 (5 bases each). The CDR3 is 15 amino acids. V dropped 2 bases and J dropped 5 bases, with 19 bases sitting between them. The V gene's germline CDR1 is SQVTM and CDR2 ANQGSEA.

The V gene is TRBV7-9, the J gene TRBJ2-1; TRBD2 matches at 14 bases. Germline CDR1 reads SEHNR; CDR2 reads FQNEAQ (reference sequence). This CDR3 spans 19 amino acids. The J segment lost 3 bases and the V segment lost 5 bases, leaving 12 bases of the junction unmatched. CDR3 in DNA: TGTGCCAGCAGCCCCGGGACTAGCGGGGGCGGGATAAACTACAATGAGCAGTTCTTC. This sequence encodes CASSPGTSGGGINYNEQFF.

Only a few counts were recorded for this clonotype. This chain connects TRBV9 to TRBJ1-4; weak D call: TRBD1 (5 bases). The CDR3 sequence is 14 residues long. V was clipped by 2 bases and J by 7 bases, with 12 bases between them. CDR1 is SGDLS and CDR2 is YYNGEE in the germline V gene. CDR3 DNA sequence: TGTGCCAGCAGCGTCGGAAGGGACGGTGAAAAACTGTTTTTT. This encodes CASSVGRDGEKLFF. The full variable domain, rest sourced from reference TRBV9 and TRBJ1-4, is DSGVTQTPKHLITATGQRVTLRCSPRSGDLSVYWYQQSLDQGLQFLIQYYNGEERAKGNILERFSAQQFPDLHSELNLSSLELGDSALYFCASSVGRDGEKLFFGSGTQLSVL.

The chain carries TRBV12-5 and TRBJ2-1; 8 bases align to TRBD2. With 2 bases clipped from V and 0 bases from J, the junction kept 0 bases outside the gene matches. CDR1 and CDR2 from the germline V gene are LGHNT and FRNRAP. The CDR3 runs to 15 residues. The CDR3 here is CASGLTSGSYNEQFF. The DNA for the CDR3 is TGTGCTAGTGGTTTGACTAGCGGCTCCTACAATGAGCAGTTCTTC.

This clonotype was seen only once. The chain employs TRBV14 and TRBJ2-1, with 9 bases that match TRBD2. V was pared by 0 bases and J by 4 bases, with 7 bases of the junction left unmatched. The germline V gene has CDR1 SGHDN and CDR2 FVKESK. CDR3 length: 17 amino acids. CDR3 coding DNA: TGTGCCAGCAGCCAAGATCTTACGCGGGGGGGTTACAATGAGCAGTTCTTC. The encoded protein is CASSQDLTRGGYNEQFF.

The chain couples TRBV3-1 to TRBJ2-7; D possibly corresponds to TRBD2 (6 bases). Germline CDR1 and CDR2: LGHDT and YNNKEL (reference sequence). This CDR3 spans 14 amino acids. V lost 1 base, J lost 6 bases, and 13 bases lay in between. CDR3 in DNA: TGTGCCAGCAGCCAAGGGATGCGAGCGGGCGAGCAGTACGTC. Encoded protein: CASSQGMRAGEQYV.

This rearrangement joins TRBV24-1 to TRBJ1-1; D is undetermined. The CDR3 has 13 residues. Trimming left V 4 bases short and J 7 bases short, with 12 bases between. Germline assignment: CDR1 KGHDR and CDR2 SFDVKD. The CDR3 nucleotides are TGTGCCACCAGTGAAGGGAGTTGGGGTGAAGCTTTCTTT. Its translation: CATSEGSWGEAFF.